This T cell receptor (beta chain) was identified in a study of beta chain features in type 1 diabetes. A remark on this clone: Its antigen is undetermined.

Trimming took off 8 bases at V and 7 bases at J, with 14 bases between the two ends. Germline V gene lookup returns CDR1 DFQATT and CDR2 SNEGSKA (reference sequence). CDR3 length equals 11 residues. The sequenced template was cDNA made from the entire isolated RNA. The repertoire was sequenced with immunoSEQ multiplex PCR; TCRdb's copy has only in-frame clones and lacks some. The data hold some 250,000 clones, with 27% observed a single time. Study-wide results and caveats: High-TCR-expressing cells could be over-represented by cDNA sequencing. PCR might favor shorter templates, but any such skew would affect patients and controls equally.

This TCR came from a man younger than 40 in good health. The chain recombines TRBV20-1 with TRBJ1-2, with a tentative D call TRBD1 (5 bases). Sequenced material: central memory CD4+ T cells from blood. DNA of the CDR3: TGCAGTACCAACAAGGGGTTTGGCTACACCTTC. It yields the protein CSTNKGFGYTF.